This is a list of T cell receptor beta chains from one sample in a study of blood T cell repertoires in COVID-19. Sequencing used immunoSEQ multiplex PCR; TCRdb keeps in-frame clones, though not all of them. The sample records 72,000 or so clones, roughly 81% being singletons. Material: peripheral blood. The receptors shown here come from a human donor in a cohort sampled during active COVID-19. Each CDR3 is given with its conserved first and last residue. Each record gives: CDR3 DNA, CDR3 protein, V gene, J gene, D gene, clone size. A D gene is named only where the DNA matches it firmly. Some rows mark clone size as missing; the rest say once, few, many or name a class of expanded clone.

TGTGCCAGCACCGGAGAGAGGGAGGAGTACGGGGAGCTGTTTTTT	CASTGEREEYGELFF	TRBV6-6	TRBJ2-2	-	-
TGTGCCAGCAGCCCCGTCGGGACAGGGCTCAACGAGCAGTACTTC	CASSPVGTGLNEQYF	TRBV7-9	TRBJ2-7	TRBD1	-
TGTGCCAGCAAGGACAGGGCTTTAGGGAACACTGAAGCTTTCTTT	CASKDRALGNTEAFF	TRBV2	TRBJ1-1	TRBD1	-
TGTGCCAGCAGCTTCGCGCGTGATCAGCCCCAGCATTTT	CASSFARDQPQHF	TRBV7-2	TRBJ1-5	-	-
TGTGCCAGCAGCCAAGACTCGGGACAGGGGGCGCGTGGGAACACTGAAGCTTTCTTT	CASSQDSGQGARGNTEAFF	TRBV3-1/TRBV3-2	TRBJ1-1	TRBD1	-
TGTGCCAGCAGGGAGGGACTAACCTACGAGCAGTACTTC	CASREGLTYEQYF	TRBV5-6	TRBJ2-7	TRBD2	-
TGTGCCAGCAGTTACGAGGGAGGGGCGAAATACGAGCAGTACTTC	CASSYEGGAKYEQYF	TRBV6-6	TRBJ2-7	TRBD2	-
TGCAGTGCTAGGACGGGGGGCGGCTACACCTTC	CSARTGGGYTF	TRBV20-1	TRBJ1-2	-	-
TGTGCCAGCAGCGAGCAGGGGGCTGATTCACCCCTCCACTTT	CASSEQGADSPLHF	TRBV11-2	TRBJ1-6	TRBD1	-
TGTGCCAGCAGCCAGTTATTGATGCCGGGTGGGGGGTACGAGCAGTACTTC	CASSQLLMPGGGYEQYF	TRBV7-8	TRBJ2-7	-	-
TGTGCCAGCTCACCACCGAGCCGGAACTATGGCTACACCTTC	CASSPPSRNYGYTF	TRBV18	TRBJ1-2	-	-
TGTGCCAGCTCACCATCGGGGGGGGCGTCCTACGAGCAGTACTTC	CASSPSGGASYEQYF	TRBV18	TRBJ2-7	TRBD2	-
TGTGCCAGTAGTATCCCCGGGACTTCTTTCTACGAGCAGTACTTC	CASSIPGTSFYEQYF	TRBV19	TRBJ2-7	-	-
TGTGCCAGCAGTGAATCCTCGCCTAGCTCCTACGAGCAGTACTTC	CASSESSPSSYEQYF	TRBV6-1	TRBJ2-7	-	-
TGTGCCAGCAGGGGGACAGGGGACACCGGGGAGCTGTTTTTT	CASRGTGDTGELFF	TRBV6-5	TRBJ2-2	TRBD1	-
TGTGCCAGTAGCCGGACTAGCGGGAGGGAAGAGACCCAGTACTTC	CASSRTSGREETQYF	TRBV6-5	TRBJ2-5	TRBD2	once
TGTGCCAGCAGTGGAAGCGGGATGTACACCGGGGAGCTGTTTTTT	CASSGSGMYTGELFF	TRBV28	TRBJ2-2	TRBD2	-
TGCGCCAGCAGCCCCGGACGTAGGGGTCTTAACTATGGCTACACCTTC	CASSPGRRGLNYGYTF	TRBV4-3	TRBJ1-2	-	-
TGTGCCAGCAGTGTGGACAGCCGTGCTGTCGGCAATCAGCCCCAGCATTTT	CASSVDSRAVGNQPQHF	TRBV6-1	TRBJ1-5	-	once
TGTGCCAGCCGAAGACTAGCGGGAGGAACCGGGGAGCTGTTTTTT	CASRRLAGGTGELFF	TRBV3-1/TRBV3-2	TRBJ2-2	TRBD2	-
TGTGCCAGCAGTCAAACAGGGGCGACTGAAGCTTTCTTT	CASSQTGATEAFF	TRBV27	TRBJ1-1	TRBD1	-
TGCGCCAGCAGTGAGTCAAGCGGGAGGGTGACAGATACGCAGTATTTT	CASSESSGRVTDTQYF	TRBV10-1	TRBJ2-3	TRBD2	-
TGCGTTGGAATCGGTGGGAGGGTCAGGACCGGGGAGCTGTTTTTT	CVGIGGRVRTGELFF	TRBV10-1	TRBJ2-2	TRBD2	-
TGTGCCAGCAGTCCGGGGTACTATAATTCACCCCTCCACTTT	CASSPGYYNSPLHF	TRBV28	TRBJ1-6	-	-
TGTGCCAGCTCACTCGTGGGGGGAACAGATACGCAGTATTTT	CASSLVGGTDTQYF	TRBV18	TRBJ2-3	-	-
TGTGCCTGGAGTCGGCAGGCGAACACTGAAGCTTTCTTT	CAWSRQANTEAFF	TRBV30	TRBJ1-1	-	-
TGTGCCAGCGGGACAGGGGGAAACTATGGCTACACCTTC	CASGTGGNYGYTF	TRBV19	TRBJ1-2	TRBD1	-
TGTGCCAGCAGCTCCTCTCGGGGCCAGCGGGGGTACGAGCAGTACTTC	CASSSSRGQRGYEQYF	TRBV11-1	TRBJ2-7	TRBD2	-
TGTGCCAGTAGTATGGGACTAGCAGGAGGCTCCTACGAGCAGTACTTC	CASSMGLAGGSYEQYF	TRBV19	TRBJ2-7	TRBD2	-
TGTGCCAGCGGGTCAGGCGGCGGGTCGGGGAGAACTGAAGCTTTCTTT	CASGSGGGSGRTEAFF	TRBV27	TRBJ1-1	-	-
TGTGCCAGTAGTACCGGGGGTGCGGGAGGGTACGAGCAGTACTTC	CASSTGGAGGYEQYF	TRBV28	TRBJ2-7	TRBD2	-
TGTGCTAGCAGCCCCAGACAGGGCGGGACTAGCGGGAGGGCCTACAATGAGCAGTTCTTC	CASSPRQGGTSGRAYNEQFF	TRBV7-7	TRBJ2-1	TRBD2	-
TGTGCCAGCAGGGGGACTAGCGGGGAGACCCAGTACTTC	CASRGTSGETQYF	TRBV27	TRBJ2-5	TRBD2	few
TGTGCCAGCAGTCGCCCAGTAGCGGGAGTAGTCACGGCGTCCTACAATGAGCAGTTCTTC	CASSRPVAGVVTASYNEQFF	TRBV28	TRBJ2-1	TRBD2	-
TGTGCCAGCAGCTCCCCCTATCGAAATTCCTACGAGCAGTACTTC	CASSSPYRNSYEQYF	TRBV28	TRBJ2-7	-	few
TGTGCCAGCAGTTTACGTTGGGGAGCAGCCGGCTCCTACGAGCAGTACTTC	CASSLRWGAAGSYEQYF	TRBV27	TRBJ2-7	-	-
TGTGCCACCAGCGATACTAGCGGCACAGATACGCAGTATTTT	CATSDTSGTDTQYF	TRBV15	TRBJ2-3	TRBD2	-
TGTGCCAGCAGTTACTCGGGGCGGTGGGGCAATGAGCAGTTCTTC	CASSYSGRWGNEQFF	TRBV6-5	TRBJ2-1	-	-
TGTGCCAGCAGCCCCACAGCAGGGATAGGCTATGGCTACACCTTC	CASSPTAGIGYGYTF	TRBV6-5	TRBJ1-2	-	-
TGTGCCAGCACCCCGCCAGGTGCTAGCGGCACAGATACGCAGTATTTT	CASTPPGASGTDTQYF	TRBV27	TRBJ2-3	-	-
TGCGCCAGCAGCTTGGATGGACAAGGAATGAACACTGAAGCTTTCTTT	CASSLDGQGMNTEAFF	TRBV5-1	TRBJ1-1	-	once
TGTCCGATGGTGACGGGAAGGGGGAGCAATCAGCCCCAGCATTTT	CPMVTGRGSNQPQHF	TRBV24-1	TRBJ1-5	-	-
TGTGCCAGCAGCTTAAGCGGGAACCACTACAATGAGCAGTTCTTC	CASSLSGNHYNEQFF	TRBV7-2	TRBJ2-1	TRBD2	-
TGTGCCAGCAGTCGTATAGGGACTAGCGGGAGGTTGGATACGCAGTATTTT	CASSRIGTSGRLDTQYF	TRBV6-6	TRBJ2-3	TRBD2	-
TGTGCCAGCAGCTCCCCGGGACTAGCGGGAAACAGTGAGCAGTTCTTC	CASSSPGLAGNSEQFF	TRBV7-2	TRBJ2-1	TRBD2	-